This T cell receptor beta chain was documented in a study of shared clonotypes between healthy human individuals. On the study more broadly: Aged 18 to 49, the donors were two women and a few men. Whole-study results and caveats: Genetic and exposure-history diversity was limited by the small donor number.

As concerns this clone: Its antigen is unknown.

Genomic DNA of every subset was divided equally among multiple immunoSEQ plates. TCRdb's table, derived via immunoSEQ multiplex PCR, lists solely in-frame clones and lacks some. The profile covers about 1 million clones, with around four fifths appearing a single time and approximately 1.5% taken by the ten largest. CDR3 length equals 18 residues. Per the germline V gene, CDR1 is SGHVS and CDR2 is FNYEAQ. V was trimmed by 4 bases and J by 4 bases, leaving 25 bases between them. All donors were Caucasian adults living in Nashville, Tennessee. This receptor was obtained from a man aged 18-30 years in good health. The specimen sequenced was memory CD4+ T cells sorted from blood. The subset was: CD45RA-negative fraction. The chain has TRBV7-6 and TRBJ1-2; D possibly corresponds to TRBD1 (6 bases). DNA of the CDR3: TGTGCCAGCAGCTCCAATCCTTCCACCACTCGGGGGGCCTATGGCTACACCTTC. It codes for CASSSNPSTTRGAYGYTF.